The clone carrying this T cell receptor beta chain is a singleton in its sample. Original processing methods: Nucleated cell counts were estimated from reference gene primer amplification. Here immunoSEQ multiplex PCR was the method, and the copy in TCRdb shows in-frame clones only, minus some. V, J and clone size are those of that table, while D and trimming were read from the DNA. The top ten hold 22% of the sample, which has 55,000 to 70,000 clones, around 90% seen once. The entry originates in a study of blood T cell repertoires in COVID-19. This CDR3 is 15 amino acids long. Trimming took 6 bases from V and 2 from J; bases not matched to a gene: 9. Germline CDR1 MNHEY, CDR2 SVGEGT.

The chain couples TRBV6-2 or TRBV6-3 to TRBJ1-2; 7 bases match TRBD1. The sequence was obtained from a woman older than 75 with COVID-19, enrolled during active disease. Input material: peripheral blood. CDR3 amino acids: CASSPRDRQNYGYTF. Here the CDR3 DNA reads TGTGCCAGCAGCCCCCGGGACAGACAAAACTATGGCTACACCTTC.